Listed below are T cell receptor beta chains from one sample, sequenced in a study of OX40 agonist ivuxolimab in advanced cancers. The repertoire was sequenced with immunoSEQ multiplex PCR; TCRdb's copy has only in-frame clones and lacks some. This table holds tens of thousands of clones, 75% to 90% found once. Here the sequenced sample was CD4+ or CD8+ T cells sorted from blood, taken in a trial of the OX40 agonist ivuxolimab. The receptor source for this set is an adult with an advanced solid tumor such as melanoma, head and neck, liver or kidney cancer. CDR3s include the opening cysteine and the closing phenylalanine or tryptophan. A D gene is named only where the DNA matches it firmly. Clone size appears in some rows only: once, few, many, or a class for an expanded clone.

>TRBJ1-4|.|.|TRBV18
TGTGCCAGCTCACCCCTGGACAGTCCCCATGAAAAACTGTTTTTT
CASSPLDSPHEKLFF
>TRBJ2-1|.|TRBD1|TRBV11-2
TGTGCCAGCAGTCTGACAGGGGGCGCCTACAATGAGCAGTTCTTC
CASSLTGGAYNEQFF
>TRBJ1-2|.|TRBD1|TRBV6-1
TGTGCCAGCAGTCTGGACAGGGGGCTGGATGGCTACACCTTC
CASSLDRGLDGYTF
>TRBJ2-1|.|.|TRBV28
TGTGCCAGCAGCCATAATGAGCAGTTCTTC
CASSHNEQFF
>TRBJ2-5|few|.|TRBV13
TGTGCCAGCAGCCTCGGTGAGGGGGAGACCCAGTACTTC
CASSLGEGETQYF
>TRBJ2-3|.|.|TRBV5-4
TGTGCCAGCAGCCCGTTCCTAGCCCTTCCCCAAGATACGCAGTATTTT
CASSPFLALPQDTQYF
>TRBJ2-7|.|TRBD1|TRBV7-9
TGTGCCAGCAGCTTCCGCGGGACAGGTTTTCTATATCAACCCTACGAGCAGTACTTC
CASSFRGTGFLYQPYEQYF
>TRBJ2-1|.|.|TRBV29-1
TGCAGCGTTGGCGGCAATGAGCAGTTCTTC
CSVGGNEQFF
>TRBJ1-4|.|.|TRBV4-2
TGTGCCAGCAGCCAACTGGGTGAAAAACTGTTTTTT
CASSQLGEKLFF
>TRBJ1-1|once|.|TRBV11-2
TGTGCCAGCAGCTTAGATGATTCGACTGGGACTGAAGCTTTCTTT
CASSLDDSTGTEAFF
>TRBJ1-5|.|TRBD1|TRBV6-1
TGTGCCAGCAGTGCCTACAGGGGGCTGGGCAATCAGCCCCAGCATTTT
CASSAYRGLGNQPQHF
>TRBJ1-6|.|.|TRBV27
TGTGCCAGCAGTTTTCAGGGCGACTCACCCCTCCACTTT
CASSFQGDSPLHF
>TRBJ2-1|.|TRBD2|TRBV4-1
TGCGCCAGCAGCCGCGGGGGGGCCTACAATGAGCAGTTCTTC
CASSRGGAYNEQFF
>TRBJ2-2|.|TRBD1|TRBV6-5
TGTGCCAGCAGTTACTCGCCACAGGGGCAAACCGGGGAGCTGTTTTTT
CASSYSPQGQTGELFF
>TRBJ2-3|.|TRBD1|TRBV5-6
TGTGCCAGCAGCCTGACAGGGGAAAGCTTAGTAGGCACAGATACGCAGTATTTT
CASSLTGESLVGTDTQYF
>TRBJ2-1|.|TRBD1|TRBV4-2
TGTGCCAGCAGCTACGGGACAGGGGGGGGTGAGCAGTTCTTC
CASSYGTGGGEQFF
>TRBJ1-4|.|.|TRBV27
TGTGCCAGCAGTTTACGGGGGCGTTCTGAAAAACTGTTTTTT
CASSLRGRSEKLFF
>TRBJ2-1|.|TRBD2|TRBV14
TGTGCCAGCAGCCAAGCGCCCGAGCGGGGGACCTCCTACAATGAGCAGTTCTTC
CASSQAPERGTSYNEQFF
>TRBJ1-2|.|.|TRBV7-2
TGTGCCAGCAGCTTAGGGCCGAGCGCCGGGGGCTACACCTTC
CASSLGPSAGGYTF
>TRBJ1-1|.|TRBD1|TRBV7-9
TGTGCCGGGCGGACAGGGATGAACACTGAAGCTTTCTTT
CAGRTGMNTEAFF
>TRBJ2-7|few|.|TRBV19
TGTGCCAGTAGTCTGGCGAGCTCCTACGAGCAGTACTTC
CASSLASSYEQYF
>TRBJ2-2|few|.|TRBV5-5
TGTGCCAGCAGCCAGAACACCGGGGAGCTGTTTTTT
CASSQNTGELFF
>TRBJ1-6|.|.|TRBV10-2
TGCGCCAGCAGTGAGTCTACAGGGAGAACGTACAATTCACCCCTCCACTTT
CASSESTGRTYNSPLHF
>TRBJ2-7|.|.|TRBV30
TGTGCCTGGGCCTGGGGGGGGACAGGACCGTACTTC
CAWAWGGTGPYF
>TRBJ2-7|.|.|TRBV6-6
TGTGCCAGCAGCCCCGAACGGGGGCTATTCTACGAGCAGTACTTC
CASSPERGLFYEQYF
>TRBJ1-5|.|TRBD1|TRBV27
TGTGCCAGCAGTACAGGGGGGAATCAGCCCCAGCATTTT
CASSTGGNQPQHF
>TRBJ1-5|.|.|TRBV6-5
TGTGCCAGCAGTTATGGAAGGGGGTATGACAATCAGCCCCAGCATTTT
CASSYGRGYDNQPQHF
>TRBJ2-2|.|TRBD1|TRBV5-4
TGTGCCAGCAGCCTAGACAGGGATGGGAACACCGGGGAGCTGTTTTTT
CASSLDRDGNTGELFF
>TRBJ1-3|.|TRBD1|TRBV5-6
TGTGCCAGCAGCTTGCGGACAGGGCCGGGAAACACCATATATTTT
CASSLRTGPGNTIYF
>TRBJ2-3|.|.|TRBV11-2
TGTGCCAGCAGCGCCCAGACAGTCACAGATACGCAGTATTTT
CASSAQTVTDTQYF
>TRBJ2-7|.|.|TRBV19
TGTGCCAGTAGTATGGGGGTTATCTACGAGCAGTACTTC
CASSMGVIYEQYF
>TRBJ2-7|.|.|TRBV10-3
TGTGCCATCAGTTACGGGGGATCCTACGAGCAGTACTTC
CAISYGGSYEQYF
>TRBJ2-2|.|TRBD1|TRBV11-3
TGTGCCAGCAGCGCGTCCGGGACAGGGAAGATCGGGGAGCTGTTTTTT
CASSASGTGKIGELFF
>TRBJ2-6|.|.|TRBV19
TGTGCCAGTAGCGACTCTCGTCTGTTCGTCCTGACTTTC
CASSDSRLFVLTF
>TRBJ2-7|.|TRBD2|TRBV7-9
TGTGCCAGCAGCTCCGAACTAGCGGGGGTCTCCTACGAGCAGTACTTC
CASSSELAGVSYEQYF
>TRBJ2-7|.|.|TRBV4-2
TGTGCCAGCAGCCCTCTCGACTCCTACGAGCAGTACTTC
CASSPLDSYEQYF
>TRBJ2-4|.|.|TRBV21-1
TGTGCCAGCATCATTAAGGGAGGGGCGGCCAAAAACATTCAGTACTTC
CASIIKGGAAKNIQYF
>TRBJ2-2|medium-sized|.|TRBV7-2
TGTGCCAGCAGCTTATCTGGGGTGAATGGGGAGCTGTTTTTT
CASSLSGVNGELFF
>TRBJ2-5|.|TRBD1|TRBV5-6
TGTGCCAGCAGCTTAAACAGGGGGCGGAAAGAGACCCAGTACTTC
CASSLNRGRKETQYF
>TRBJ1-1|many|.|TRBV27
TGTGCCAGCAGTTCGGGGGGGAACACTGAAGCTTTCTTT
CASSSGGNTEAFF
>TRBJ1-6|large|.|TRBV7-9
TGTGCCAGCAGCTTAGGAGGAAGTTCACCCCTCCACTTT
CASSLGGSSPLHF
>TRBJ2-3|.|TRBD2|TRBV27
TGTGCCAGCAGCCCACTGCGGGGGGCGGGAGATACGCAGTATTTT
CASSPLRGAGDTQYF
>TRBJ2-1|.|TRBD2|TRBV7-7
TGTGCCAGCAGCCACAGCCCGACTAGCGGGGGGAATTCCTACAATGAGCAGTTCTTC
CASSHSPTSGGNSYNEQFF
>TRBJ1-1|.|.|TRBV19
TGTGCCAGTAGTATAGATCTCGAGGGGATGGGCACTGAAGCTTTCTTT
CASSIDLEGMGTEAFF
>TRBJ2-1|.|TRBD1|TRBV4-1
TGCGCCAGTAGACACACAGGGGTCACCTACAATGAGCAGTTCTTC
CASRHTGVTYNEQFF
>TRBJ2-1|.|TRBD1|TRBV5-6
TGTGCCAGCAGCTCGGGACAGTACAATGAGCAGTTCTTC
CASSSGQYNEQFF
>TRBJ1-6|.|.|TRBV28
TGTGCCAGCACCCCAGAGGGGATTTCACCCCTCCACTTT
CASTPEGISPLHF
>TRBJ1-2|.|TRBD1|TRBV27
TGTGCCAGCAGTCCGGGACAGGGGGTTAATGGCTACACCTTC
CASSPGQGVNGYTF
>TRBJ2-3|.|.|TRBV11-3
TGTGCCAGCTGGAACTTACGCACAGATACGCAGTATTTT
CASWNLRTDTQYF
>TRBJ1-1|.|.|TRBV27
TGTGCCAGCAGTTTACGGGGAATGACTGAAGCTTTCTTT
CASSLRGMTEAFF
>TRBJ1-5|.|.|TRBV5-4
TGTGCCAGCAGCCCGGGCGGAAGCAATCAGCCCCAGCATTTT
CASSPGGSNQPQHF